Sequencing of this T cell receptor (beta chain) was carried out in a study of CD8 T cells in Susac syndrome. Sequencing of TCR beta was undertaken in CD8+ and CD4+ T cells derived from blood. TEMRA cells underwent FACS enrichment and CD8+ and CD4+ T cells underwent negative isolation. CDR1 SGHRS and CDR2 YFSETQ come from the germline V gene. This CDR3 has 11 amino acids. V gave up 3 bases and J gave up 6 bases, with 3 bases separating them. It was with random hexamers that 0.5 to 1 ug RNA was reverse transcribed. TCR beta CDR3 was amplified by immunoSEQ covering 54 Vbeta and 13 Jbeta. TCRdb independently ran MiXCR on the immunoSEQ multiplex PCR reads; one entry per CDR3 protein. The sample lists about 84,000 distinct CDR3 sequences; roughly 93% were seen once.

This TCR was recovered from a human donor in good health. The chain is built from TRBV5-1 and TRBJ2-2; D remains ambiguous. Material: CD8+ T cells from PBMCs. The CDR3 DNA is TGCGCCAGCAGCTCCTCCGGGGAGCTGTTTTTT. Amino acid sequence: CASSSSGELFF.